This is a list of T cell receptor beta chains from one sample in a study of regulatory T cells in long-lasting Graves disease. Via MiXCR, TCRdb re-called the multiplex PCR reads, giving one row per CDR3 protein. Among around 430,000 distinct CDR3 sequences, less than 25% were seen once, and the ten largest hold roughly 13%. Specimen: peripheral blood mononuclear cells (PBMCs), collected when the disease was refractory, from a patient treated with antithyroid drugs. These TCRs come from a female donor with Graves disease. CDR3s include the opening cysteine and the closing phenylalanine or tryptophan. A D gene is named only where the DNA matches it firmly. Clone size, where shown, is once, few, many, or a class for clones that have expanded.

D: NA; size: many; J: TRBJ1-1; V: TRBV20-1; DNA: TGCAGTGCTAGCGGGTCCGGGGGTGAAGCTTTCTTT; CDR3: CSASGSGGEAFF
D: NA; size: NA; J: TRBJ2-1; V: TRBV11-1; DNA: TGTGCCAGCAGCTTATTTGGTGGGCGAAGGGATACACATGAGCAGTTCTTC; CDR3: CASSLFGGRRDTHEQFF
D: TRBD1; size: many; J: TRBJ1-2; V: TRBV5-1; DNA: TGCGCCAGCAGCGCTACAGGGGGAGCCGCCTATGGCTACACCTTC; CDR3: CASSATGGAAYGYTF
D: NA; size: NA; J: TRBJ2-7; V: TRBV10-3; DNA: TGTGCCATCACGGGTTACTCCTACGAGCAGTACTTC; CDR3: CAITGYSYEQYF
D: TRBD2; size: NA; J: TRBJ2-3; V: TRBV11-2; DNA: TGTGCCAGCAGCCCCCTACGACTAGCGACCGACACAGATACGCAGTATTTT; CDR3: CASSPLRLATDTDTQYF
D: TRBD1; size: NA; J: TRBJ2-7; V: TRBV6-5; DNA: TGTGCCAGCAGTTACTCGGTAGGGGGCGGATTTGCCGAGCAGTACTTC; CDR3: CASSYSVGGGFAEQYF
D: TRBD2; size: NA; J: TRBJ2-3; V: TRBV29-1; DNA: TGCAGCGTACCACCGGGTAGCGGGGGCGCGGATACGCAGTATTTT; CDR3: CSVPPGSGGADTQYF
D: NA; size: NA; J: TRBJ1-4; V: TRBV7-9; DNA: TGTGCCAGCAGATTCGGGGGGGCCCCTGAAAAACTGTTTTTT; CDR3: CASRFGGAPEKLFF
D: NA; size: few; J: TRBJ2-3; V: TRBV12-3/TRBV12-4; DNA: TGTGCCAGCAGTCAGGTAGATACGCAGTATTTT; CDR3: CASSQVDTQYF
D: NA; size: NA; J: TRBJ2-2; V: TRBV7-2; DNA: TGTGCCAGCAGCTTTACGCCGGGACACCGCGACACCGGGGAGCTGTTTTTT; CDR3: CASSFTPGHRDTGELFF
D: NA; size: few; J: TRBJ1-5; V: TRBV19; DNA: TGTGCCAGTAGTCCGACCGGATCCTGGCCCCAGCATTTT; CDR3: CASSPTGSWPQHF
D: NA; size: NA; J: TRBJ1-3; V: TRBV14; DNA: TGTGCCAGCAGCAGGGGTTTTGGAAACACCATATATTTT; CDR3: CASSRGFGNTIYF
D: NA; size: NA; J: TRBJ2-3; V: TRBV5-1; DNA: TGCGCCAGCAGCTTGGCCTTGGCCTTAAATACGCAGTATTTT; CDR3: CASSLALALNTQYF
D: NA; size: many; J: TRBJ1-1; V: TRBV7-2; DNA: TGTGCCAGCAGCTACAGGGCAGGATCAACTGAAGCTTTCTTT; CDR3: CASSYRAGSTEAFF
D: NA; size: many; J: TRBJ1-5; V: TRBV28; DNA: TGTGCCAGCAGTTTTCCGGGACTGATATATCAGCCCCAGCATTTT; CDR3: CASSFPGLIYQPQHF
D: NA; size: NA; J: TRBJ1-1; V: TRBV30; DNA: TGTGCCTGGAGTCGCGGTGGCACTGAAGCTTTCTTT; CDR3: CAWSRGGTEAFF
D: TRBD1; size: NA; J: TRBJ1-2; V: TRBV20-1; DNA: TGCAGTGCACCTACCGGGACAGGGGTTGGCTACACCTTC; CDR3: CSAPTGTGVGYTF
D: TRBD2; size: NA; J: TRBJ2-1; V: TRBV20-1; DNA: TGCAGTGCACGACCGCGGGAGTTCTACAATGAGCAGTTCTTC; CDR3: CSARPREFYNEQFF
D: NA; size: few; J: TRBJ1-1; V: TRBV29-1; DNA: TGCAGCGCTAAGGACCCGCCTGGGACTGAAGCTTTCTTT; CDR3: CSAKDPPGTEAFF
D: NA; size: NA; J: TRBJ2-2; V: TRBV5-1; DNA: TGCGCCAGCAGCCCGAGCGGGCGGGGAAACACCGGGGAGCTGTTTTTT; CDR3: CASSPSGRGNTGELFF
D: TRBD2; size: many; J: TRBJ2-7; V: TRBV2; DNA: TGTGCCAGCACCTATAGCGGGGGGAGTCTCTACGAGCAGTACTTC; CDR3: CASTYSGGSLYEQYF
D: TRBD2; size: few; J: TRBJ2-1; V: TRBV11-2; DNA: TGTGCCAGCAGCGGGACTAGCGGGAGGGGTGTAAATGAGCAGTTCTTC; CDR3: CASSGTSGRGVNEQFF
D: NA; size: many; J: TRBJ2-7; V: TRBV7-2; DNA: TGTGCCAGCAGCCCCCGCTCTACTAGCTACGAGCAGTACTTC; CDR3: CASSPRSTSYEQYF
D: TRBD1; size: many; J: TRBJ1-2; V: TRBV9; DNA: TGTGCCAGCAGCGGGATCGGACAGGGGGCGTTCGGCTACACCTTC; CDR3: CASSGIGQGAFGYTF
D: NA; size: NA; J: TRBJ2-7; V: TRBV13; DNA: TGTGCCAGCAGCTCTAGGGGCTATACTGCCGAGCAGTACTTC; CDR3: CASSSRGYTAEQYF
D: NA; size: NA; J: TRBJ1-1; V: TRBV4-3; DNA: TGCGCCAGCAGCCAAGAAACAATAACCATTGGGGCTTTCTTT; CDR3: CASSQETITIGAFF
D: NA; size: few; J: TRBJ2-3; V: TRBV28; DNA: TGTGCCAGCAGTCGCGATCGGGGCACAGATACGCAGTATTTT; CDR3: CASSRDRGTDTQYF
D: TRBD1; size: many; J: TRBJ1-2; V: TRBV28; DNA: TGTGCCAGCAGTCTTACACATCCGGGACAGGGTCTCGGCTACACCTTC; CDR3: CASSLTHPGQGLGYTF
D: TRBD1; size: NA; J: TRBJ2-1; V: TRBV12-3/TRBV12-4; DNA: TGTGCCAGCAGATGGGACAGTTCCTACAATGAGCAGTTCTTC; CDR3: CASRWDSSYNEQFF
D: NA; size: NA; J: TRBJ1-4; V: TRBV29-1; DNA: TGCAGCGTGCTGGTAGGGGGTAGTGGTGAAAAACTGTTTTTT; CDR3: CSVLVGGSGEKLFF
D: NA; size: NA; J: TRBJ1-2; V: TRBV11-2; DNA: TGTGCCAGCAGCTTAAACCGGGACCAGGGCTACACCTTC; CDR3: CASSLNRDQGYTF
D: TRBD1; size: many; J: TRBJ1-1; V: TRBV6-1; DNA: TGTGCCAGCAGCCCGGGACAGGCCTTATCGGACACTGAAGCTTTCTTT; CDR3: CASSPGQALSDTEAFF
D: TRBD1; size: many; J: TRBJ2-5; V: TRBV2; DNA: TGTGCCAGCAGAATATCGACAGGGGGCGCGGAGACCCAGTACTTC; CDR3: CASRISTGGAETQYF
D: NA; size: NA; J: TRBJ1-5; V: TRBV6-2/TRBV6-3; DNA: TGTGCCAGCACCACCGGCGGGGGCCTTAGCAATCAGCCCCAGCATTTT; CDR3: CASTTGGGLSNQPQHF
D: NA; size: NA; J: TRBJ2-4; V: TRBV18; DNA: TGTGCCAGCTCACCAGAGATAGCCAAAAACATTCAGTACTTC; CDR3: CASSPEIAKNIQYF
D: NA; size: NA; J: TRBJ1-2; V: TRBV6-1; DNA: TGTGCCAGCAGTACCTCAACCCGTGGGAGAGGCTACACCTTC; CDR3: CASSTSTRGRGYTF
D: TRBD1; size: NA; J: TRBJ1-5; V: TRBV5-1; DNA: TGCGCCAGCAGCACAACACCGGGACAGGGCCATCAGCCCCAGCATTTT; CDR3: CASSTTPGQGHQPQHF
D: TRBD1; size: few; J: TRBJ1-2; V: TRBV29-1; DNA: TGCAGCGTTGAGGGGCCGGGACAGGGGGCCTTGCGGGGCTACACCTTC; CDR3: CSVEGPGQGALRGYTF
D: NA; size: NA; J: TRBJ1-3; V: TRBV25-1; DNA: TGTGCCACAGCTGCGGACAGCTCAGACACCATATATTTT; CDR3: CATAADSSDTIYF